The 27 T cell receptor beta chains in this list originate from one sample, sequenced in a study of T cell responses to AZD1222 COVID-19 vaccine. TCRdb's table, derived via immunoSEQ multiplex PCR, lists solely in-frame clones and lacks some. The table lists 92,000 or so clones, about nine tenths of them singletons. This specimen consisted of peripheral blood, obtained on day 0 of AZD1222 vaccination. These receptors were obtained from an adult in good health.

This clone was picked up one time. For the CDR3, the DNA is TGTGCCAGCAGCGAACGGGACAGTACTCATGAGCAGTTCTTC. Protein: CASSERDSTHEQFF. The chain carries TRBV6-6 and TRBJ2-1; 7 nucleotides agree with TRBD1. The CDR3 has 14 residues. Germline V gene sequence: CDR1 MNHNY, CDR2 SVGAGI (reference sequence). The J segment lost 8 bases and the V segment lost 6 bases, leaving 10 bases of the junction unmatched.

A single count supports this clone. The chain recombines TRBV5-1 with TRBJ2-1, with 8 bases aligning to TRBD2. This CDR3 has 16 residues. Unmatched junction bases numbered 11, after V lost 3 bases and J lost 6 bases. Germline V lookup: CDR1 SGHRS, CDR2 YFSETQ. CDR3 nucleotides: TGCGCCAGCAGCTGGCTCGGTAGCGGGGATCTCAATGAGCAGTTCTTC. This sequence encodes CASSWLGSGDLNEQFF.

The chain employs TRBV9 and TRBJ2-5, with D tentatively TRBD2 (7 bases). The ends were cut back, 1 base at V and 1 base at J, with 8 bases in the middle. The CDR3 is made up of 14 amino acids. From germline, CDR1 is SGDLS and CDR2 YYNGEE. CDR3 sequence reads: CASSVRGGQETQYF. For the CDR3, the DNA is TGTGCCAGCAGCGTAAGGGGGGGCCAAGAGACCCAGTACTTC.

DNA for the CDR3: TGTGCCAGCAGTTTGGGCAATTCACCCCTCCACTTT. This translates into CASSLGNSPLHF. This chain joins TRBV27 and TRBJ1-6, with D unclear. The CDR3 is 12 residues long. CDR1 and CDR2 (germline): MNHEY, SMNVEV (reference sequence). Trimming removed 3 bases at V and 7 bases at J, with 4 bases between.

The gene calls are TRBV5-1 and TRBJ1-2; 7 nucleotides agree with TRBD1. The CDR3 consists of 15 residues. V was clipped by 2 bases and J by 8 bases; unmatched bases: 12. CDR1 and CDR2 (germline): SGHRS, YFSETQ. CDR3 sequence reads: CASSLRTGPQIGYTF. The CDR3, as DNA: TGCGCCAGCAGCTTAAGGACAGGCCCTCAGATCGGCTACACCTTC.

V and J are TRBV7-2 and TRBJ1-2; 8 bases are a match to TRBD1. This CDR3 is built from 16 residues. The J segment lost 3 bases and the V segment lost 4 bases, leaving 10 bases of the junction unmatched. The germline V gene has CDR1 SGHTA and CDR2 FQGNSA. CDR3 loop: CASSYTTTGVYYGYTF. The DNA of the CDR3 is TGTGCCAGCAGCTATACAACGACAGGGGTCTACTATGGCTACACCTTC.

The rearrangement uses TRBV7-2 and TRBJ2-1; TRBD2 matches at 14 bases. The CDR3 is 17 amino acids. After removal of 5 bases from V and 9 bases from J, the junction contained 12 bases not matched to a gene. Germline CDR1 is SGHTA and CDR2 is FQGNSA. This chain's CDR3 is CASSKETSGGAFGEQFF. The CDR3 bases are TGTGCCAGCAGCAAAGAGACTAGCGGGGGGGCATTTGGTGAGCAGTTCTTC.

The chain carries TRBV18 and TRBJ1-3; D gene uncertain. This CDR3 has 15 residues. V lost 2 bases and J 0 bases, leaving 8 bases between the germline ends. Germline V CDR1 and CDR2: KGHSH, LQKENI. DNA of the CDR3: TGTGCCAGCTCACCAGCCCTCCGCTCTGGAAACACCATATATTTT. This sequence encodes CASSPALRSGNTIYF.

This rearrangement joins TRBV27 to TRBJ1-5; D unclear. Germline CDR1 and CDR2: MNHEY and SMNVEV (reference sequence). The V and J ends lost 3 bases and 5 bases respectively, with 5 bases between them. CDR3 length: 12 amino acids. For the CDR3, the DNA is TGTGCCAGCAGTTTCCTCCATCAGCCCCAGCATTTT. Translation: CASSFLHQPQHF.

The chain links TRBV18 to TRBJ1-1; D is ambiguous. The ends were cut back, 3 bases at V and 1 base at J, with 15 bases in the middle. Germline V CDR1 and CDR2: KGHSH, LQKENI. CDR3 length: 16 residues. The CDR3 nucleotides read TGTGCCAGCTCACCGCCACAAGGGATGGGGAACACTGAAGCTTTCTTT. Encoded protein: CASSPPQGMGNTEAFF.

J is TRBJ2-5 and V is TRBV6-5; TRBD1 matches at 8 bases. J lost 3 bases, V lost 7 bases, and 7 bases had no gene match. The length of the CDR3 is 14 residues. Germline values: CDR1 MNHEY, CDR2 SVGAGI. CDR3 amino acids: CASTPRTGKETQYF. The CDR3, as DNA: TGTGCCAGCACCCCACGGACAGGGAAAGAGACCCAGTACTTC.

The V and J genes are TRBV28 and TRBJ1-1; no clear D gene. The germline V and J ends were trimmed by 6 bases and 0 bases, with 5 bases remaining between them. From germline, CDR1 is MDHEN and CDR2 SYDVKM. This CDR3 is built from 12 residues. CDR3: CASRLLNTEAFF. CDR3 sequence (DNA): TGTGCCAGCAGACTTTTGAACACTGAAGCTTTCTTT.

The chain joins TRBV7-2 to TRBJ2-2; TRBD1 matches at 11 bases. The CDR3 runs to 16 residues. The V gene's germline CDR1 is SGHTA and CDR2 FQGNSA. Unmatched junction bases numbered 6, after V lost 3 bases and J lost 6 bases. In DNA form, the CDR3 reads TGTGCCAGCAGCTTCAGGACAGGGGGCGCCCCCGGGGAGCTGTTTTTT. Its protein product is CASSFRTGGAPGELFF.

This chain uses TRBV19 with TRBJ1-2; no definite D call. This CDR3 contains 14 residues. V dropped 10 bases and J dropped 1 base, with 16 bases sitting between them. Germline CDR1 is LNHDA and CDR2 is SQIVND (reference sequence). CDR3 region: CATSPGTHNYGYTF. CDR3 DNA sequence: TGTGCCACCTCGCCGGGTACCCATAACTATGGCTACACCTTC.

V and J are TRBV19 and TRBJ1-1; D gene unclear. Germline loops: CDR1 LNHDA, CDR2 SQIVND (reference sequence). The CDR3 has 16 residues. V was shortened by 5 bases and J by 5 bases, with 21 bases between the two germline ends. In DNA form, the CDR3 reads TGTGCCAGTAGTCGCCGGGGAGGCCTTACTCTAACTGAAGCTTTCTTT. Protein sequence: CASSRRGGLTLTEAFF.

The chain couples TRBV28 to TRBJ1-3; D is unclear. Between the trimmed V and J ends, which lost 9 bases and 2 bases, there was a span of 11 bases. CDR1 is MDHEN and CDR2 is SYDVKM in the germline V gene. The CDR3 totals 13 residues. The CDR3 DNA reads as TGTGCCAGTTTTTGGGTGGCTGGAAACACCATATATTTT. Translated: CASFWVAGNTIYF.

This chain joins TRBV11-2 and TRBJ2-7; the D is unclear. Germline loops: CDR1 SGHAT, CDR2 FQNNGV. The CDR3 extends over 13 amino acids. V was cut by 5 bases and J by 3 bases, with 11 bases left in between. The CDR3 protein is CASSPGPHYEQYF. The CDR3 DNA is TGTGCCAGCAGCCCCGGCCCTCACTACGAGCAGTACTTC.

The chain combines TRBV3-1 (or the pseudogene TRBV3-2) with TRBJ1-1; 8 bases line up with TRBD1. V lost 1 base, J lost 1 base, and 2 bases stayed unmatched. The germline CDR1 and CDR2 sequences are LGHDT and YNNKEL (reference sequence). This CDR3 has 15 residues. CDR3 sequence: CASSQADRGNTEAFF. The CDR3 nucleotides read TGTGCCAGCAGCCAAGCCGACAGGGGGAACACTGAAGCTTTCTTT.

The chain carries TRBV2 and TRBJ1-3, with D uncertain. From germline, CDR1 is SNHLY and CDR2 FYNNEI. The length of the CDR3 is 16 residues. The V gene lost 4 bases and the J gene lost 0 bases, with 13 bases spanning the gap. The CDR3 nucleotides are TGTGCCAGCAGTGCGACGGGCCGTAGCTCTGGAAACACCATATATTTT. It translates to CASSATGRSSGNTIYF. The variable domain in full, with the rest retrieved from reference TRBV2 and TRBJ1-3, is EPEVTQTPSHQVTQMGQEVILRCVPISNHLYFYWYRQILGQKVEFLVSFYNNEISEKSEIFDDQFSVERPDGSNFTLKIRSTKLEDSAMYFCASSATGRSSGNTIYFGEGSWLTVV.

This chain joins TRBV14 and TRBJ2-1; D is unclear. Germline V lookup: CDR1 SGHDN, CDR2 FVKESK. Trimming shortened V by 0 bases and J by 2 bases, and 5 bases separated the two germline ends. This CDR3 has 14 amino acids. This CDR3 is CASSQDGTYNEQFF. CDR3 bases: TGTGCCAGCAGCCAAGATGGGACCTACAATGAGCAGTTCTTC.

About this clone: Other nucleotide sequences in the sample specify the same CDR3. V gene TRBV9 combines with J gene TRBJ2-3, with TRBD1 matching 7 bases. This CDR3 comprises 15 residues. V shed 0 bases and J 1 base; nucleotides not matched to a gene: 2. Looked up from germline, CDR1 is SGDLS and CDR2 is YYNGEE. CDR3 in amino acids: CASSVEQGRTDTQYF. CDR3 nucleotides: TGTGCCAGCAGCGTAGAACAGGGGCGCACAGATACGCAGTATTTT.

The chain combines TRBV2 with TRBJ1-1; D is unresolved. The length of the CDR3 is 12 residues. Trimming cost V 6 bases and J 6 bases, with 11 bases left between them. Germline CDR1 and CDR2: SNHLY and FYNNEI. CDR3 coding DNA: TGTGCCAGCAGGGGCGACGGGGCTGAAGCTTTCTTT. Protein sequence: CASRGDGAEAFF.

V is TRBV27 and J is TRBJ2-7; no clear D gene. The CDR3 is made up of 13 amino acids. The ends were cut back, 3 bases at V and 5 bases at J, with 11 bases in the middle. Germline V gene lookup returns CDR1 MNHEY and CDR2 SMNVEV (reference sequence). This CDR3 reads CASSFLPPHEQYF. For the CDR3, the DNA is TGTGCCAGCAGTTTTCTCCCTCCCCACGAGCAGTACTTC.

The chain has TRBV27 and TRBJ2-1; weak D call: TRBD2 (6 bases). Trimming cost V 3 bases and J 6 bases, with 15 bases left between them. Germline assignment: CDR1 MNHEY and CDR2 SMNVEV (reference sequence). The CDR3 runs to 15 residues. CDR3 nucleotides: TGTGCCAGCAGTTTCGGGAGAATGGCCCGCAATGAGCAGTTCTTC. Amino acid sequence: CASSFGRMARNEQFF.

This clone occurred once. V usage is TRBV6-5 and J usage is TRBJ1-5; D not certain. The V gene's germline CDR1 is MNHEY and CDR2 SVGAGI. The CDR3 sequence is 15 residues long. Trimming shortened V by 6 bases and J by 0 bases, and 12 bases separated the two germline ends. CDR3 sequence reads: CASSKGGSSNQPQHF. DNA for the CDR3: TGTGCCAGCAGCAAAGGAGGGAGTAGCAATCAGCCCCAGCATTTT.

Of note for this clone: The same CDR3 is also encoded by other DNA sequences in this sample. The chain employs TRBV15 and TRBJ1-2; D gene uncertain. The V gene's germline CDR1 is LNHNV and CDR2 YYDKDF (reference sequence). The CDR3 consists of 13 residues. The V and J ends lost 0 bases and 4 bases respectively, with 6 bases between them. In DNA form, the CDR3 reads TGTGCCACCAGCAGAGAGGGGAGCTATGGCTACACCTTC. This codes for CATSREGSYGYTF. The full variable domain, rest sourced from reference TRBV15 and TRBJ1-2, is DAMVIQNPRYQVTQFGKPVTLSCSQTLNHNVMYWYQQKSSQAPKLLFHYYDKDFNNEADTPDNFQSRRPNTSFCFLDIRSPGLGDTAMYLCATSREGSYGYTFGSGTRLTVV.

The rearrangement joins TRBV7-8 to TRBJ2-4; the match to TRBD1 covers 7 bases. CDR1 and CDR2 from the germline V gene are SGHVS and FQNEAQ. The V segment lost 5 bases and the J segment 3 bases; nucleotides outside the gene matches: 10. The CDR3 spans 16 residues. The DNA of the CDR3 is TGTGCCAGCAGCCTCAAGAGGGGGCTAGGCAAAAACATTCAGTACTTC. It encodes CASSLKRGLGKNIQYF.